This T cell receptor (beta chain) is drawn from a study of OX40 agonist ivuxolimab in advanced cancers. Looking at the study overall: Intravenous ivuxolimab at 0.01 to 10 mg/kg was given to patients every 2 weeks. Regarding the study as a whole: Patients with a partial response at 0.1-3.0 mg/kg had among the lowest clonal expansion. CD8+ T cells averaged more expanded clones than CD4+. Specificity for antigen went undetermined in the expanded peripheral T cells.

Sequenced by immunoSEQ multiplex PCR; TCRdb stores in-frame clones only, minus some. The table has roughly 110,000 clones, less than 95% seen once. Remarks on this clone: The antigen remains unidentified.

The sequence was obtained from an adult with an advanced solid tumor such as melanoma, head and neck, liver or kidney cancer. The sequencing used CD4+ or CD8+ T cells sorted from blood, collected in a trial of the OX40 agonist ivuxolimab.

CDR3 region: CASSSPGLGVYEQYF. In DNA form, the CDR3 reads TGTGCCAGCAGCTCACCGGGACTAGGGGTCTACGAGCAGTACTTC. The chain carries TRBV13 and TRBJ2-7, with 8 bases matching TRBD2. The length of the CDR3 is 15 residues. The germline CDR1 and CDR2 sequences are PRHDT and FYEKMQ (reference sequence). V was clipped by 4 bases and J by 3 bases; unmatched bases: 8.